What follows are 2 T cell receptor beta chains derived from one specimen sequenced in a study of blood T cell repertoires in COVID-19. The protocol was immunoSEQ multiplex PCR, while the TCRdb copy is restricted to in-frame clones and leaves out a portion. The sample consists of 150,000 to 200,000 clones, about four fifths of them appearing once. Sequences were obtained from peripheral blood. These receptors were taken from a woman aged 55-70 years with COVID-19, enrolled during active disease.

This chain uses TRBV28 with TRBJ2-7; possible D gene TRBD1, 6 bases. Trimming removed 8 bases from V and 3 bases from J, with 8 bases in between. This CDR3 is 11 amino acids long. Germline assignment: CDR1 MDHEN and CDR2 SYDVKM. Written as DNA, the CDR3 is TGTGCCAGCTCGGACAGCTACGAGCAGTACGTC. Protein sequence: CASSDSYEQYV.

The sample holds one count of this clone. The chain links TRBV25-1 to TRBJ2-7; TRBD1 might be the D (5 bases). Germline CDR1 reads MGHDK; CDR2 reads SYGVNS. V gave up 6 bases and J gave up 5 bases, with 17 bases separating them. The CDR3 runs 14 residues. Written as DNA, the CDR3 is TGTGCCAGCAGGCGACAAGGGGCCAAGGACGAGCAGTACTTC. It is translated as CASRRQGAKDEQYF.